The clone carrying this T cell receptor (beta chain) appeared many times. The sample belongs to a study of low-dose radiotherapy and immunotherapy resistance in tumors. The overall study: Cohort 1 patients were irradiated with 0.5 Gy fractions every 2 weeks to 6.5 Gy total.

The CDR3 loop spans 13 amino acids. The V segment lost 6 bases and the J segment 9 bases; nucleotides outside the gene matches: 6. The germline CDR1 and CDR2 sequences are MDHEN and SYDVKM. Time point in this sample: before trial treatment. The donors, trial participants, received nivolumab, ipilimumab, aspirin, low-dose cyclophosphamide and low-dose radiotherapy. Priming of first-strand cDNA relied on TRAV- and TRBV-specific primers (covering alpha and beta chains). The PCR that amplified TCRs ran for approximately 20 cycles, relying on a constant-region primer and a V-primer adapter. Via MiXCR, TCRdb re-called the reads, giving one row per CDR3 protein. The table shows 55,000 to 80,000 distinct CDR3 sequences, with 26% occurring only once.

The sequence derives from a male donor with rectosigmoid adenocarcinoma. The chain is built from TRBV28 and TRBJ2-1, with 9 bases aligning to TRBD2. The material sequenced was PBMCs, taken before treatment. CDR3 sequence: CASRIGLASEQFF. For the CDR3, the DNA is TGTGCCAGCAGAATCGGACTAGCGTCTGAGCAGTTCTTC.